The sequence of this TCR beta chain was determined in a study of human T cells and chemical hapten exposure. Study overall: In the approximately 25-week study, patients were dosed weekly with diphenylcyclopropenone on the scalp throughout. Points from the study as a whole: The donors suffered from alopecia, so their immune response may not match that of healthy people. Sensitizing with DPC caused no change in TCRs above 1 in 1000 frequency.

The germline gives CDR1 PRHDT, CDR2 FYEKMQ (reference sequence). CDR3 length: 17 residues. V dropped 5 bases and J dropped 0; count of bases not matched to a gene: 7. Individual cDNA molecules received unique molecular identifiers in the library. TCRdb passed the RACE reads through MiXCR, listing each CDR3 protein once. The sample records some 110,000 distinct CDR3 sequences, nearly 35% being singletons. The time point here: patch test 3, about 24 weeks after DPC sensitization. The treatment denotes: therapeutic diphenylcyclopropenone sensitization with weekly scalp DPC. Details on this clonotype: The antigen is unknown.

This sequence was found in a man in his forties with alopecia areata. Some clones in this sample may be carry-over from other donors' samples. The source material was whole blood, sampled in connection with sensitization to the hapten diphenylcyclopropenone (DPC). The rearrangement links TRBV13 to TRBJ2-7, with TRBD2 matching 13 bases. In nucleotides, the CDR3 is TGTGCCAGCAGCATCGGACTAGCGGGAGCCTCCTCCTACGAGCAGTACGTC. It translates to CASSIGLAGASSYEQYV.